The entry below gives a single T cell receptor beta chain sequence along with its context. Its binding antigen is unknown. The sample holds no much larger clone one base away, and base qualities are not on file. The source of the sample is a study of blood T cell repertoires in COVID-19 (dated by TCRdb to about 2020). About the full investigation: Samples covering the acute and convalescent phases of COVID-19 were provided by collaborators in the United States, Italy and Spain. The material from the prospective study consisted of cDNA or gDNA derived from T cells, B-cell-depleted T cells, or PBMCs. Deeply sampled blood TCRbeta repertoires from subjects exposed to, actively infected with, or recovered from COVID-19 were included in the dataset. The repertoires were released in a freely available public database meant as a resource for research on the immune response to SARS-CoV-2. Samples came from the ongoing ImmuneRACE study (first 160 participants) plus 1,254 subjects from 6 global collaborators. The sample metadata nearly always contained a de-identified subject ID, COVID-19 status, age in years and sex. Where available, HLA class I and class II types were taken from metadata supplied by the sample provider and were not determined by assay-based typing.

V lost 8 bases and J lost 4 bases, and the count of bases not matched to a germline gene is 3. The CDR1 and CDR2 encoded by the germline V gene are WSHSY and SAAADI. Including cysteine and phenylalanine, the CDR3 has 13 amino acids. CDR3 DNA only is kept here, 39 bases in frame from base 1. TCRbeta CDR3 regions were amplified from genomic DNA using the immunoSEQ Assay, a bias-controlled multiplex PCR. Regarding the original processing steps: The number of nucleated cells in each sample was estimated from the amplification of reference gene primers within the assay. To quantify the absolute abundance of each unique TCRbeta CDR3 rearrangement, sequence reads were collapsed and filtered. For each sample, productive Simpson clonality was calculated as the square root of Simpson's diversity index over productive rearrangements. TCRdb stores this immuneACCESS table with in-frame sequences only. Part of the clones is absent; in the studies checked, under half of the shortfall reflects unresolved V genes, and no reason is known for the rest. That table supplies the V and J calls and clone size; D and trimming were determined from the DNA. The sample data list about 40,000 clones, and about 87% of these were observed just once. The ten largest clones capture less than 10% of the sample.

What the research found in general, with its limitations: The quantity of clinical and demographic metadata differed by source and by participant and was supplied without curation.

Each collaborating institution followed its own protocols to collect whole blood in K2EDTA tubes. For TCRbeta analysis, collaborators shipped samples in one of three forms: frozen whole blood, isolated PBMCs, or DNA extracted from either of those sample types. The material sequenced was peripheral blood. The V and J segments used are TRBV10-2 and TRBJ2-1, and 9 junctional nucleotides match TRBD1. The sequence was obtained from a human donor in a cohort sampled during active COVID-19. The CDR3 loop reads CASRQGGYNEQFF. The nucleotide sequence reads TGCGCCAGCCGACAGGGGGGTTACAATGAGCAGTTCTTC.